These 5 T cell receptor beta chains came from one sample sequenced in a study of CD4 T cells in relation to SARS-CoV-2 and coronaviruses. TCRdb's copy holds only in-frame clones and misses some; the assay was immunoSEQ multiplex PCR. The sample carries about 12,000 clones, less than 80% recorded once. CD4+ T cells from unexposed donors were obtained before the COVID-19 pandemic (2011-2018). The cells were cultured for under 13 days before CD4+ T cells were isolated. Their antigens are not known. Source material: CD4+ T cells from PBMCs, cultured in vitro. The receptors stem from a human donor in good health.

The chain joins TRBV7-9 to TRBJ2-6, with 7 bases aligning to TRBD1. With V trimmed by 5 bases and J by 1 base, 14 bases remained unmatched. Germline CDR1 SEHNR, CDR2 FQNEAQ (reference sequence). The CDR3 is 19 residues long. The CDR3 loop reads CASSPRTGPGLSGANVLTF. The CDR3 DNA is TGTGCCAGCAGCCCACGGACAGGACCCGGTTTATCTGGGGCCAACGTCCTGACTTTC.

The J gene is TRBJ1-2, the V gene TRBV7-2, with D unclear. The CDR3 sequence is 14 residues long. Trimming cost V 6 bases and J 1 base, with 12 bases left between them. Germline CDR1 and CDR2: SGHTA and FQGNSA. This CDR3 reads CASSTYRVNYGYTF. CDR3 nucleotide sequence: TGTGCCAGCAGTACGTACAGAGTTAACTATGGCTACACCTTC.

The chain recombines TRBV6-5 with TRBJ1-2, with D perhaps matching TRBD1 (6 bases). Trimming stripped 6 bases from V and 1 base from J, with 9 bases between. Germline CDR1 and CDR2: MNHEY and SVGAGI. This CDR3 is 13 amino acids long. CDR3 DNA sequence: TGTGCCAGCAGCCAGGGGATTAACTATGGCTACACCTTC. It yields the protein CASSQGINYGYTF.

This chain uses TRBV18 with TRBJ1-2, with 7 bases aligning to TRBD1. Germline trimming cut 3 bases from V and 5 bases from J; bases unmatched to any gene: 3. CDR1 and CDR2 (germline): KGHSH, LQKENI. CDR3 length: 13 residues. CDR3: CASSPSGGYGYTF. The CDR3 coding sequence is TGTGCCAGCTCACCCTCAGGGGGTTATGGCTACACCTTC. Looking up the rest from reference TRBV18 and TRBJ1-2 gives the full variable domain: NAGVMQNPRHLVRRRGQEARLRCSPMKGHSHVYWYRQLPEEGLKFMVYLQKENIIDESGMPKERFSAEFPKEGPSILRIQQVVRGDSAAYFCASSPSGGYGYTFGSGTRLTVV.

The rearrangement uses TRBV9 and TRBJ2-5; tentative D call: TRBD1 (7 bases). V was shortened by 1 base and J by 3 bases, with 16 bases between the two germline ends. Germline V gene data show CDR1 as SGDLS and CDR2 as YYNGEE. There are 16 residues in the CDR3. This CDR3 is CASSVSGGMFEETQYF. The CDR3 DNA is TGTGCCAGCAGCGTATCAGGGGGGATGTTTGAAGAGACCCAGTACTTC.